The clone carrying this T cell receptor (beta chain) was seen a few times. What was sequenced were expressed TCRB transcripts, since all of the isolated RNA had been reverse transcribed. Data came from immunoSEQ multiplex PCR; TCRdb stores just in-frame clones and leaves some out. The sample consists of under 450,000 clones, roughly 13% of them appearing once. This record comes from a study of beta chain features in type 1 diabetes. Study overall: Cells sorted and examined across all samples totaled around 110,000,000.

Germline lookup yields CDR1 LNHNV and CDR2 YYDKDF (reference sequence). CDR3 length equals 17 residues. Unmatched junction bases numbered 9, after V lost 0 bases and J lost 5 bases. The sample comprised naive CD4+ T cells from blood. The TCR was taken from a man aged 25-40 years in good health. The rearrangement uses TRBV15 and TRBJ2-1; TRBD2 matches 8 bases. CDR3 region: CATSREDPSGSDNEQFF. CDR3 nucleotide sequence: TGTGCCACCAGCAGAGAGGACCCCAGCGGGAGTGACAATGAGCAGTTCTTC. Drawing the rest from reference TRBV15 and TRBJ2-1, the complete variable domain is DAMVIQNPRYQVTQFGKPVTLSCSQTLNHNVMYWYQQKSSQAPKLLFHYYDKDFNNEADTPDNFQSRRPNTSFCFLDIRSPGLGDTAMYLCATSREDPSGSDNEQFFGPGTRLTVL.